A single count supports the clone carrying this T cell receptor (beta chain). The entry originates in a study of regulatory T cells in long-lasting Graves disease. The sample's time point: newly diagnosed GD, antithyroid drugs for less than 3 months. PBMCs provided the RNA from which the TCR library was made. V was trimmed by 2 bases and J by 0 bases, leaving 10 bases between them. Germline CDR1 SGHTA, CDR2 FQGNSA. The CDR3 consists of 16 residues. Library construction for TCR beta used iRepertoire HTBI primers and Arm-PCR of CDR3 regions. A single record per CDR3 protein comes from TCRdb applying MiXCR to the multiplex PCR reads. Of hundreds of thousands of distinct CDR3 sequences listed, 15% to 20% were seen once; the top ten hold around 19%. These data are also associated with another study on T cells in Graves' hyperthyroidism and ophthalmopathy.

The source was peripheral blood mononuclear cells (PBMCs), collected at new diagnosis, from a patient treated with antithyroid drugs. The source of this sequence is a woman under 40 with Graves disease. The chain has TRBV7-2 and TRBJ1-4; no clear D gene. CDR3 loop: CASSLSSQTTNEKLFF. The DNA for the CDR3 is TGTGCCAGCAGCTTAAGTTCCCAGACAACTAATGAAAAACTGTTTTTT. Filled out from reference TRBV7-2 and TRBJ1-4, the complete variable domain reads GAGVSQSPSNKVTEKGKDVELRCDPISGHTALYWYRQSLGQGLEFLIYFQGNSAPDKSGLPSDRFSAERTGGSVSTLTIQRTQQEDSAVYLCASSLSSQTTNEKLFFGSGTQLSVL.